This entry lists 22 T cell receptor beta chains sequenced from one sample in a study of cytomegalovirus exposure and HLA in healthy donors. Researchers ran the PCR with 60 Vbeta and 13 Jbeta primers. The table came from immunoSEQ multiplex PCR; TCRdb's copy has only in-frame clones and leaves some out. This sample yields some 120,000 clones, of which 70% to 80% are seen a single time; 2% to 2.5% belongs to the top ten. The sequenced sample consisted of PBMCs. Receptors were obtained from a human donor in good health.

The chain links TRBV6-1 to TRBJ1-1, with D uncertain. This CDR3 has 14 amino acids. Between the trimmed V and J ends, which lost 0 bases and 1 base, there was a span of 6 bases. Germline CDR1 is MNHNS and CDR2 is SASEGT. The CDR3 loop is CASSEARGNTEAFF. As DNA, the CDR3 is TGTGCCAGCAGTGAAGCGCGCGGGAACACTGAAGCTTTCTTT.

In DNA, the CDR3 is TGTGCCACCAGCAGAGATGGACTAGCGATCTACAATGAGCAGTTCTTC. Translated: CATSRDGLAIYNEQFF. The V and J genes are TRBV15 and TRBJ2-1, with 9 bases matching TRBD2. Trimming at V came to 0 bases and at J to 3 bases, leaving 3 bases not matched to a gene. Germline V gives CDR1 LNHNV, CDR2 YYDKDF (reference sequence). CDR3 length: 16 amino acids.

The CDR3 reads CASPAGRNTEAFF. The CDR3 region has the DNA TGTGCCTCCCCCGCGGGCAGGAACACTGAAGCTTTCTTT. The chain employs TRBV30 and TRBJ1-1, with D uncertain. Germline V gene sequence: CDR1 GTSNPN, CDR2 SVGIG (reference sequence). Trimming took off 7 bases at V and 1 base at J, with 13 bases between the two ends. The CDR3 runs 13 residues.

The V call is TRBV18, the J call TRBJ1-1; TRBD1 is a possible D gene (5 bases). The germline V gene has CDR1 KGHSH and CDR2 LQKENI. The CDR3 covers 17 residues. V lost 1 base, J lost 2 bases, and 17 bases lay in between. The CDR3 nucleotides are TGTGCCAGCTCACCACTAAGGGGATCAGGGAAAAACACTGAAGCTTTCTTT. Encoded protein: CASSPLRGSGKNTEAFF.

The CDR3 loop reads CASSFYSESSYEQYF. DNA for the CDR3: TGTGCCAGCAGCTTCTACAGTGAGAGCTCCTACGAGCAGTACTTC. The chain is built from TRBV7-2 and TRBJ2-7, with D unresolved. V lost 3 bases, J lost 0 bases, and 12 bases lay in between. Germline-derived CDR1 and CDR2 are SGHTA and FQGNSA. The CDR3 runs 15 residues.

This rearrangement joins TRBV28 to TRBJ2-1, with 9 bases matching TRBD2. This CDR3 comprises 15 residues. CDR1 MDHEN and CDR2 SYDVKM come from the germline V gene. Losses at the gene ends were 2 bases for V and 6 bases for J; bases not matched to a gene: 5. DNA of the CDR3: TGTGCCAGCAGTTTAAAGCGGGAGGCGGGCAATGAGCAGTTCTTC. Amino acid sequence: CASSLKREAGNEQFF.

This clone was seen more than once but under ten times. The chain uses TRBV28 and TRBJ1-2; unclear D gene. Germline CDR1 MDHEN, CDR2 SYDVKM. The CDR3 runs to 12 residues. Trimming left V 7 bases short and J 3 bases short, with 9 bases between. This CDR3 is CASNYEDYGYTF. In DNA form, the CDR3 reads TGTGCCAGCAACTATGAGGACTATGGCTACACCTTC.

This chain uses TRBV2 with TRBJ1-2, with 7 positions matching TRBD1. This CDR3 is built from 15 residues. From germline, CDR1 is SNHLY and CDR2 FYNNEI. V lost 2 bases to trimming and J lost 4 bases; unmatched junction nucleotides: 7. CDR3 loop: CASSETNRGGYGYTF. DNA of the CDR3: TGTGCCAGCAGTGAAACGAACAGGGGAGGCTATGGCTACACCTTC.

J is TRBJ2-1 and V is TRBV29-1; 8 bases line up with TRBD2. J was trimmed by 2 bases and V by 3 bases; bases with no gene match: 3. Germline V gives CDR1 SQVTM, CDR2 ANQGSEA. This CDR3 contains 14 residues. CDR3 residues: CSVELAGPYNEQFF. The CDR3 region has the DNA TGCAGCGTTGAGCTAGCGGGTCCCTACAATGAGCAGTTCTTC.

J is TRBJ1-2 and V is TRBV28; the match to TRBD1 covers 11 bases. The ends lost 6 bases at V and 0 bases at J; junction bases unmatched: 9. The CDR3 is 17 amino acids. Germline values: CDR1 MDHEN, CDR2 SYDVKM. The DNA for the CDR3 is TGTGCCAGCAGCTGGGACAGGGGGAGGGGGGCTAACTATGGCTACACCTTC. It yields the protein CASSWDRGRGANYGYTF.

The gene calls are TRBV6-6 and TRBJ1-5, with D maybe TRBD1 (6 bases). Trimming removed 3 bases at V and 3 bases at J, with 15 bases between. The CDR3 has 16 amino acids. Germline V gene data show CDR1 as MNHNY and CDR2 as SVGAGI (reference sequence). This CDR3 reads CASSYRARGNNQPQHF. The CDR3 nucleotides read TGTGCCAGCAGTTATAGGGCCAGGGGTAACAATCAGCCCCAGCATTTT.

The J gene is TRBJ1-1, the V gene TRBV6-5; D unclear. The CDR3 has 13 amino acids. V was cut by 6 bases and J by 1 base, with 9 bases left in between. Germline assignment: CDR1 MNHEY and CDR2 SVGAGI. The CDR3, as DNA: TGTGCCAGCAGACCCCATAGGAACACTGAAGCTTTCTTT. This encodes CASRPHRNTEAFF.

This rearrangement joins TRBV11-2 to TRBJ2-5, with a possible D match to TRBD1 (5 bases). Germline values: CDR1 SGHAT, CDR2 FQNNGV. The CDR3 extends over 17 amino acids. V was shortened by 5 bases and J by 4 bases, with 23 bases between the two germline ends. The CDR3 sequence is CASSPQGWATQAETQYF. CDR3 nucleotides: TGTGCCAGCAGCCCCCAGGGATGGGCAACGCAAGCAGAGACCCAGTACTTC.

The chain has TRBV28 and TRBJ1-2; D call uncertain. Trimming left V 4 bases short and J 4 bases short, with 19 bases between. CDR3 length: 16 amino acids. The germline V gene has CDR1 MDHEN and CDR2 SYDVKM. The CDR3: CASSSPGSLRGYGYTF. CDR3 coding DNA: TGTGCCAGCAGTTCCCCGGGTTCCCTCCGGGGCTATGGCTACACCTTC.

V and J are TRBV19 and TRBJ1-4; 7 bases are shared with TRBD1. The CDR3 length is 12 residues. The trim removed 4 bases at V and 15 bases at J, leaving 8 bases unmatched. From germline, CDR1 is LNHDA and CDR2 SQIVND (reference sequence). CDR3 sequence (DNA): TGTGCCAGTAGTAGACTCGGGACAGACATGTTTTTT. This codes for CASSRLGTDMFF.

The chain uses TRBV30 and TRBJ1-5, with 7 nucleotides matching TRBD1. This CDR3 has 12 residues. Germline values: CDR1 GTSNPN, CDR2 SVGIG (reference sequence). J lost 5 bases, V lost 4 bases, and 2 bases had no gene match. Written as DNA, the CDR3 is TGTGCCTGGAACAGGGGAGATCAGCCCCAGCATTTT. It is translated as CAWNRGDQPQHF.

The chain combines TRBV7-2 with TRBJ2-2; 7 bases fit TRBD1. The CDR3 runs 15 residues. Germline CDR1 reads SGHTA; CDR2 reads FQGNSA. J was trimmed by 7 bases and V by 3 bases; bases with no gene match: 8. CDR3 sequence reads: CASSFTPGGVGELFF. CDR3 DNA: TGTGCCAGCAGCTTTACCCCAGGGGGAGTCGGGGAGCTGTTTTTT.

The CDR3 is CASSPTGTGFDYGYTF. CDR3 nucleotides: TGTGCCAGCAGCCCAACCGGGACAGGTTTCGACTATGGCTACACCTTC. The chain couples TRBV5-6 to TRBJ1-2, with 8 bases that match TRBD1. The CDR3 totals 16 residues. The junction had 11 bases not matched to a gene; V was cut back by 4 bases and J by 3 bases. Germline V gene data show CDR1 as SGHDT and CDR2 as YYEEEE.

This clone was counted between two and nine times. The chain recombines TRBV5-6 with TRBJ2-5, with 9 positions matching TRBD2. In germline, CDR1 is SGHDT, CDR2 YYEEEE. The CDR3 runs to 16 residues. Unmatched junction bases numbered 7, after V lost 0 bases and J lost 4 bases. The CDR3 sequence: CASSLGLAGTLETQYF. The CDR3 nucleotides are TGTGCCAGCAGCTTGGGGCTAGCGGGAACTTTAGAGACCCAGTACTTC. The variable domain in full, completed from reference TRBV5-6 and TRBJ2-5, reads DAGVTQSPTHLIKTRGQQVTLRCSPKSGHDTVSWYQQALGQGPQFIFQYYEEEERQRGNFPDRFSGHQFPNYSSELNVNALLLGDSALYLCASSLGLAGTLETQYFGPGTRLLVL.

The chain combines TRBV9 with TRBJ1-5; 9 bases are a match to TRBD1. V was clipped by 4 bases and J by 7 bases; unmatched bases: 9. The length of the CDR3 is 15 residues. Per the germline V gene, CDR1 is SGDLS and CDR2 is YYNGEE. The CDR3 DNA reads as TGTGCCAGCAGCCTAACAGGGGGCCCCGAGCAGCCCCAGCATTTT. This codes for CASSLTGGPEQPQHF.

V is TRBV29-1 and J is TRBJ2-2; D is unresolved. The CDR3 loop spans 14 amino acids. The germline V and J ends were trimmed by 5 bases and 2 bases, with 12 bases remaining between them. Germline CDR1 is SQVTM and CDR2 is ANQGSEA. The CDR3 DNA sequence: TGCAGCGTTCGAGGAGCAGTAAACACCGGGGAGCTGTTTTTT. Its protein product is CSVRGAVNTGELFF.

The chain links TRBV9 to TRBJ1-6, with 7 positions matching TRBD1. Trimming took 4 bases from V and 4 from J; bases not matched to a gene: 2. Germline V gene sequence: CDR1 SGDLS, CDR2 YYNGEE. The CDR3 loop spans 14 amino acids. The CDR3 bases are TGTGCCAGCAGCCTGGGACAGTATAATTCACCCCTCCACTTT. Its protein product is CASSLGQYNSPLHF. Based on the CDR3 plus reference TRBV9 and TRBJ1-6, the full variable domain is DSGVTQTPKHLITATGQRVTLRCSPRSGDLSVYWYQQSLDQGLQFLIQYYNGEERAKGNILERFSAQQFPDLHSELNLSSLELGDSALYFCASSLGQYNSPLHFGNGTRLTVT.